Below, one TCR beta chain is given with its context. The target antigen is unknown. The record originates from a study of a mutant IDH1 vaccine in newly diagnosed glioma. Study-wide context: Vaccination followed radiotherapy alone by 4-6 weeks, or accompanied temozolomide cycles. Patients had received radiotherapy, temozolomide, or both previously, most receiving both. The sex distribution of treated patients was about 62% male and roughly 40% female, with a mean age of approximately 40 years. The study's findings and limits: Around 92% of patients showed vaccine-induced immune responses across multiple MHC alleles.

Sequencing used immunoSEQ multiplex PCR; TCRdb keeps in-frame clones, though not all of them. The profile shows 34,000 or so clones, over 65% of them singletons. Indicated time point: week 35, safety follow-up. In every dose of vaccine, 300 ug of mutant IDH1 20-mer peptide was given alongside topical imiquimod. V shed 5 bases and J 1 base; nucleotides not matched to a gene: 3. This CDR3 contains 13 residues. CDR1 SQVTM and CDR2 ANQGSEA come from the germline V gene. The V gene is TRBV29-1, the J gene TRBJ2-5, with TRBD1 identical over 8 bases. Here the sequenced sample was PBMCs, taken from a glioma patient whose treatment included an IDH1 peptide vaccine. The sequence came from a woman between 35 and 50 years old with glioma. CDR3 sequence reads: CSVRTGRQETQYF. The DNA for the CDR3 is TGCAGCGTTAGGACAGGGCGCCAAGAGACCCAGTACTTC.